These 25 T cell receptor beta chains share one sample of origin, sequenced in a study of cytomegalovirus exposure and HLA in healthy donors. This table comes from immunoSEQ multiplex PCR, and its TCRdb copy is limited to in-frame clones, with some not included. Among approximately 64,000 clones listed, roughly 89% were seen once. What was sequenced was PBMCs. The receptor set was obtained from a woman younger than 30 in good health and CMV-seronegative.

This clone was found once. The chain employs TRBV29-1 and TRBJ1-1; D is uncertain. Germline-derived CDR1 and CDR2 are SQVTM and ANQGSEA. Trimming cost V 0 bases and J 9 bases, with 17 bases left between them. The CDR3 contains 14 residues. CDR3 in amino acids: CSVEELLAGKQAFF. DNA for the CDR3: TGCAGCGTTGAAGAATTGTTGGCGGGCAAGCAAGCTTTCTTT.

This chain links TRBV4-1 with TRBJ1-2; D gene unclear. This CDR3 is 15 amino acids long. The germline V and J ends were trimmed by 0 bases and 2 bases, with 10 bases remaining between them. Germline V gene sequence: CDR1 MGHRA, CDR2 YSYEKL. DNA of the CDR3: TGCGCCAGCAGCCAAGATAGAGGAGGGAACTATGGCTACACCTTC. The encoded protein is CASSQDRGGNYGYTF.

V is TRBV7-2 and J is TRBJ1-5; no clear D. Trimming removed 1 base at V and 2 bases at J, with 9 bases between. The CDR3 contains 15 residues. Germline CDR1 is SGHTA and CDR2 is FQGNSA. The CDR3, as DNA: TGTGCCAGCAGCTTAGGGCGGGGTCGCAATCAGCCCCAGCATTTT. Its protein is CASSLGRGRNQPQHF.

The V call is TRBV4-3, the J call TRBJ2-2; 8 bases fit TRBD2. Trimming at V came to 1 base and at J to 4 bases, leaving 8 bases not matched to a gene. CDR1 is LGHNA, CDR2 YSLEER, per germline. CDR3 length: 17 amino acids. In DNA, the CDR3 is TGCGCCAGCAGCCAAGCTACGGGGGGGGGCCCCACCGGGGAGCTGTTTTTT. As protein: CASSQATGGGPTGELFF.

The rearrangement links TRBV18 to TRBJ2-7; 8 bases map to TRBD1. Per the germline V gene, CDR1 is KGHSH and CDR2 is LQKENI. This CDR3 has 15 amino acids. Trimming cost V 4 bases and J 3 bases; bases outside gene matches: 8. The chain's CDR3 is CASSLLQGAIYEQYF. CDR3 in DNA: TGTGCCAGCTCACTACTCCAGGGGGCGATCTACGAGCAGTACTTC.

The chain joins TRBV5-1 to TRBJ2-3; TRBD2 matches 8 bases. Germline loops: CDR1 SGHRS, CDR2 YFSETQ. CDR3 length: 14 residues. Losses at the gene ends were 4 bases for V and 5 bases for J; bases not matched to a gene: 6. The CDR3 bases are TGCGCCAGCAGCCCGGGGGGGGCAGGAGATACGCAGTATTTT. It translates to CASSPGGAGDTQYF.

J is TRBJ2-7 and V is TRBV10-3, with TRBD1 matching over 9 bases. Germline values: CDR1 ENHRY, CDR2 SYGVKD. J gave up 1 base and V 4 bases, and 8 bases lay outside the gene matches. The length of the CDR3 is 16 residues. For the CDR3, the DNA is TGTGCCATCAGTGTTGTGGGGGACAGGGCTTCCTACGAGCAGTACTTC. Its translation is CAISVVGDRASYEQYF.

The genes are TRBV2 and TRBJ2-1; the match to TRBD2 covers 13 bases. CDR3 length: 15 amino acids. V shed 6 bases and J 7 bases; nucleotides not matched to a gene: 6. CDR1 is SNHLY and CDR2 is FYNNEI in the germline V gene. DNA for the CDR3: TGTGCCAGCAGCCTGGGACTAGCGGGGTGGAATGAGCAGTTCTTC. Protein: CASSLGLAGWNEQFF. Supplemented by reference TRBV2 and TRBJ2-1, the full variable domain reads EPEVTQTPSHQVTQMGQEVILRCVPISNHLYFYWYRQILGQKVEFLVSFYNNEISEKSEIFDDQFSVERPDGSNFTLKIRSTKLEDSAMYFCASSLGLAGWNEQFFGPGTRLTVL.

The CDR3 spells CASTSTSGRRANVLTF. The CDR3 nucleotides are TGTGCCAGTACCTCGACTAGCGGCAGGCGGGCCAACGTCCTGACTTTC. V gene TRBV19 combines with J gene TRBJ2-6; the match to TRBD2 covers 9 bases. V lost 7 bases to trimming and J lost 5 bases; unmatched junction nucleotides: 9. The CDR3 sequence is 16 residues long. The V gene's germline CDR1 is LNHDA and CDR2 SQIVND (reference sequence).

This clone came up a few times. The chain joins TRBV9 to TRBJ2-1; TRBD2 is a possible D gene (5 bases). Trimming removed 6 bases at V and 1 base at J, with 14 bases between. CDR1 and CDR2 from the germline V gene are SGDLS and YYNGEE. The CDR3 extends over 15 amino acids. As DNA, the CDR3 is TGTGCCAGCAACGCGGGTGGGAAGTCCTACAATGAGCAGTTCTTC. Its protein product is CASNAGGKSYNEQFF.

The rearrangement links TRBV4-2 to TRBJ2-1; D is possibly TRBD1 (7 bases). Trimming cost V 4 bases and J 5 bases, with 18 bases left between them. Germline CDR1 is LGHNA and CDR2 is YNFKEQ. The CDR3 loop spans 16 amino acids. This CDR3 is CASSPRGDNLNNEQFF. DNA of the CDR3: TGTGCCAGCAGCCCCAGGGGGGACAACCTAAACAATGAGCAGTTCTTC.

The gene calls are TRBV12-5 and TRBJ2-3, with a possible D match to TRBD2 (6 bases). Germline CDR1 is LGHNT and CDR2 is FRNRAP. The CDR3 contains 14 residues. Trimming left V 2 bases short and J 2 bases short, with 8 bases between. CDR3 in amino acids: CASGLWTNTDTQYF. DNA of the CDR3: TGTGCTAGTGGTTTGTGGACTAACACAGATACGCAGTATTTT.

The V call is TRBV18, the J call TRBJ2-1; 8 bases are a match to TRBD1. The V and J ends lost 4 bases and 10 bases, in that order; junction bases with no gene match: 12. The CDR3 is made up of 15 amino acids. Germline-derived CDR1 and CDR2 are KGHSH and LQKENI. The CDR3 DNA reads TGTGCCAGCTCACTTCGGACAGGGCCCCTTCCGGAGCAGTTCTTC. Translating gives CASSLRTGPLPEQFF.

The genes are TRBV7-2 and TRBJ2-1, with 11 bases matching TRBD2. The ends lost 4 bases at V and 6 bases at J; junction bases unmatched: 11. The CDR3 runs 17 residues. The germline gives CDR1 SGHTA, CDR2 FQGNSA. The CDR3 region is CASSSKSTSGSGNEQFF. Here the CDR3 DNA reads TGTGCCAGCAGCTCCAAATCCACTAGCGGGAGCGGCAATGAGCAGTTCTTC.

DNA for the CDR3: TGTGCCAGCACCCCTAAATTCCGGGGTCTCCCAGATACGCAGTATTTT. Translation: CASTPKFRGLPDTQYF. The rearrangement uses TRBV27 and TRBJ2-3; the D gene is possibly TRBD2 (5 bases). Germline V gene sequence: CDR1 MNHEY, CDR2 SMNVEV (reference sequence). CDR3 length: 16 residues. Trimming took 7 bases from V and 4 from J, leaving 21 bases between them.

This chain links TRBV27 with TRBJ1-1; TRBD1 matches 8 bases. This CDR3 comprises 15 residues. Germline V lookup: CDR1 MNHEY, CDR2 SMNVEV (reference sequence). V trimming: 2 bases; J trimming: 5 bases; junction bases outside the gene matches: 7. As DNA, the CDR3 is TGTGCCAGCAGTTTAAAAACAGGGGGGGGAACTGAAGCTTTCTTT. This gives the protein CASSLKTGGGTEAFF.

The CDR3 is CASSLITNTEAFF. The CDR3 nucleotides are TGTGCCAGCAGCTTAATTACTAACACTGAAGCTTTCTTT. The chain employs TRBV7-8 and TRBJ1-1; D remains ambiguous. Trimming stripped 2 bases from V and 2 bases from J, with 6 bases between. Germline-derived CDR1 and CDR2 are SGHVS and FQNEAQ. This CDR3 region has 13 residues. Full variable domain (missing parts from reference TRBV7-8 and TRBJ1-1): GAGVSQSPRYKVAKRGQDVALRCDPISGHVSLFWYQQALGQGPEFLTYFQNEAQLDKSGLPSDRFFAERPEGSVSTLKIQRTQQEDSAVYLCASSLITNTEAFFGQGTRLTVV.

The V call is TRBV4-2, the J call TRBJ2-5; D gene unclear. Germline assignment: CDR1 LGHNA and CDR2 YNFKEQ. The CDR3 is made up of 12 amino acids. The V end was cut by 0 bases, the J end by 10 bases, with 9 bases between. The CDR3 region is CASSQDQANQYF. The CDR3 nucleotides read TGTGCCAGCAGCCAAGATCAGGCGAACCAGTACTTC.

This clone appeared a few times. The CDR3 region has the DNA TGTGCCAGCAGTTTCGATCGGGTGGCCAAAAACATTCAGTACTTC. Translated: CASSFDRVAKNIQYF. The chain uses TRBV28 and TRBJ2-4, with no clear D. V lost 3 bases and J 1 base, leaving 10 bases between the germline ends. The CDR3 is made up of 15 amino acids. CDR1 and CDR2 from the germline V gene are MDHEN and SYDVKM.

The V call is TRBV29-1, the J call TRBJ1-5, with D perhaps matching TRBD1 (6 bases). The CDR3 spans 14 residues. Per germline, CDR1 SQVTM and CDR2 ANQGSEA. With 5 bases removed from V and 0 bases from J, the gap between germline ends came to 11 bases. The DNA for the CDR3 is TGCAGCGTTAGAGGACAGTCTAGCAATCAGCCCCAGCATTTT. This codes for CSVRGQSSNQPQHF.

The chain has TRBV5-1 and TRBJ2-3; D may be TRBD1 (5 bases). Germline CDR1 and CDR2: SGHRS and YFSETQ. The CDR3 sequence is 14 residues long. The V and J ends lost 0 bases and 6 bases respectively, with 11 bases between them. The CDR3 loop reads CASSLGQTLDTQYF. As DNA, the CDR3 is TGCGCCAGCAGCTTGGGACAGACACTGGATACGCAGTATTTT.

This clone has a single count. The V gene is TRBV18, the J gene TRBJ2-1, with 7 bases lining up with TRBD1. The CDR3 has 13 amino acids. Trimming took 4 bases from V and 9 from J; bases not matched to a gene: 6. Germline V gene lookup returns CDR1 KGHSH and CDR2 LQKENI. Here the CDR3 reads CASSLDRDGEQFF. The CDR3 coding sequence is TGTGCCAGCTCACTCGACAGGGACGGTGAGCAGTTCTTC.

The chain uses TRBV5-1 and TRBJ2-3, with 10 bases aligning to TRBD2. The CDR3 has 15 amino acids. CDR1 SGHRS and CDR2 YFSETQ come from the germline V gene. V lost 0 bases, J lost 6 bases, and 4 bases stayed unmatched. The chain's CDR3 is CASSLGASGGDTQYF. In DNA form, the CDR3 reads TGCGCCAGCAGCTTGGGGGCTAGCGGGGGCGATACGCAGTATTTT.

V and J are TRBV7-3 and TRBJ2-1; 10 positions match TRBD1. The CDR3 sequence is 15 residues long. Germline CDR1 SGHTA, CDR2 FQGTGA. Trimming at V came to 5 bases and at J to 9 bases, leaving 10 bases not matched to a gene. The CDR3 nucleotides read TGTGCCAGCAGCGACGGGGACAGGGGAATCCGTGAGCAGTTCTTC. It translates to CASSDGDRGIREQFF.

CDR3 sequence reads: CASPVIQFVSRPPSNTGELFF. The CDR3 DNA follows: TGCGCCAGCCCGGTCATCCAATTTGTTTCGAGGCCACCTTCGAACACCGGGGAGCTGTTTTTT. This chain joins TRBV23-1 and TRBJ2-2, with unresolved D. TRBV23-1 falls under the ORF class, with uncertain function. V lost 8 bases and J lost 0, with 31 bases in between. The CDR3 has 21 residues.